This section outlines one T cell receptor (beta chain) sequence together with its context. The CDR3 length is 14 residues. The V end lost 0 bases, the J end lost 3 bases, and 6 bases lay between the germline ends. CDR1 and CDR2 from the germline V gene are SGDLS and YYNGEE. These data belong to a study of blood T cell repertoires in COVID-19. For the study at large: The study drew acute and convalescent COVID-19 samples from the United States, Italy and Spain. PBMCs, B-cell-depleted T cells, or T cells provided the cDNA or gDNA that made up the material.

Per the original methods: How many nucleated cells were present was estimated from reference gene primer amplification. Here immunoSEQ multiplex PCR was the method, and the copy in TCRdb shows in-frame clones only, minus some. V, J and clone size were drawn from that table, and D and trimming were deduced from the DNA. The sample contains 60,000 or so clones, 75% to 90% of which appear only once. Material: peripheral blood. This receptor was identified in a woman in her sixties or seventies with active COVID-19. The J gene is TRBJ1-4, the V gene TRBV9; D remains unclear. The DNA of the CDR3 is TGTGCCAGCAGCGTAGGGCCCCCTAATGAAAAACTGTTTTTT. Translated: CASSVGPPNEKLFF.